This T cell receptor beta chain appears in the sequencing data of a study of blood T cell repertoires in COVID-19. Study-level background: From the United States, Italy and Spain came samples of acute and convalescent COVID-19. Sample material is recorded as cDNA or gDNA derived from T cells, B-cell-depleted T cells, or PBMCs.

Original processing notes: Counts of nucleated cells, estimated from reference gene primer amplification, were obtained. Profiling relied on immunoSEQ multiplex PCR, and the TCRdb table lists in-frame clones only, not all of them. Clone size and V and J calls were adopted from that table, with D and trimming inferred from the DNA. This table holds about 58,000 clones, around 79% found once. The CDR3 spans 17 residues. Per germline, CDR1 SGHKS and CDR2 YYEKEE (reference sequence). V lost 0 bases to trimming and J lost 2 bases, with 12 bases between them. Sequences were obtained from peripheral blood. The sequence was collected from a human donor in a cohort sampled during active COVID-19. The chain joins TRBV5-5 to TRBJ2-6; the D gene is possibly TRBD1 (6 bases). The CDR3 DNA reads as TGTGCCAGCAGCTTGGGCTATGGGGGCCCTGGGGCCAACGTCCTGACTTTC. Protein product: CASSLGYGGPGANVLTF.